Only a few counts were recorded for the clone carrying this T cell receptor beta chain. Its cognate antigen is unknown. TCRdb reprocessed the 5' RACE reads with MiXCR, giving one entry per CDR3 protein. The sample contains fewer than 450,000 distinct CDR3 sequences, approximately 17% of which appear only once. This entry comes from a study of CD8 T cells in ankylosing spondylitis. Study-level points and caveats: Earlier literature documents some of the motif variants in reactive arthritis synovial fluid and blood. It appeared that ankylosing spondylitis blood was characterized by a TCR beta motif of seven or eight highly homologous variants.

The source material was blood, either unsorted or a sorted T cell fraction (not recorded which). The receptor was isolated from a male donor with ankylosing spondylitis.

In DNA, the CDR3 is TGTGCCAGCAGCCCGGGATGGGGGGTAGAGACCCAGTACTTC. Translation gives CASSPGWGVETQYF. This rearrangement joins TRBV11-2 to TRBJ2-5, with a tentative D call TRBD2 (6 bases). This CDR3 region has 14 residues. The germline V gene has CDR1 SGHAT and CDR2 FQNNGV. V lost 5 bases and J 4 bases, leaving 14 bases between the germline ends.